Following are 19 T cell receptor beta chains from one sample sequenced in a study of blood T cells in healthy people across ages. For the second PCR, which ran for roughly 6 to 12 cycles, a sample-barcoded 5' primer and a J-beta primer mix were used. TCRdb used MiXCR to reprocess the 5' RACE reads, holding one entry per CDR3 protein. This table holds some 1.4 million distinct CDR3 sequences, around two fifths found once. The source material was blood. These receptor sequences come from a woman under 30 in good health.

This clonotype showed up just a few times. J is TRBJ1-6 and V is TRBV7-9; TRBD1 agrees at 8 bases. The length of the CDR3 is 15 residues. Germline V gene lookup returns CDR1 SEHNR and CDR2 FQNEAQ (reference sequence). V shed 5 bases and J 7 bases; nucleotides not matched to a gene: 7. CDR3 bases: TGTGCCAGCAGCCCCGGACAGGGCGAGAATTCACCCCTCCACTTT. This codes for CASSPGQGENSPLHF.

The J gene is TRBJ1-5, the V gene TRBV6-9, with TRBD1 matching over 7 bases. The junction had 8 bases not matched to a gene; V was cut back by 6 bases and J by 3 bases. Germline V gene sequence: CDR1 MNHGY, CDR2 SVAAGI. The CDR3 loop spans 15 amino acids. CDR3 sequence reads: CASSSLDRDNQPQHF. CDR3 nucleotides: TGTGCCAGCAGCTCCCTTGACAGGGACAATCAGCCCCAGCATTTT.

In nucleotides, the CDR3 is TGTGCCAGCAGCTTGAGCCGCAGGGAAGAGACCCAGTACTTC. Protein sequence: CASSLSRREETQYF. This sequence joins TRBV5-6 and TRBJ2-5, with a possible D match to TRBD1 (5 bases). The CDR3 is 14 amino acids. The V end lost 1 base, the J end lost 3 bases, and 10 bases lay between the germline ends. Germline V gives CDR1 SGHDT, CDR2 YYEEEE.

The CDR3, as DNA: TGTGCCAGCAGCCAAGATTCTATCGGGAGCTCCGAGCAGTACTTC. This sequence encodes CASSQDSIGSSEQYF. The chain employs TRBV4-2 and TRBJ2-4, with D possibly matching TRBD2 (6 bases). The J call could be wrong; TRBJ2-7 is a better fit for the DNA end. The CDR3 is made up of 15 amino acids. CDR1 and CDR2 (germline): LGHNA, YNFKEQ.

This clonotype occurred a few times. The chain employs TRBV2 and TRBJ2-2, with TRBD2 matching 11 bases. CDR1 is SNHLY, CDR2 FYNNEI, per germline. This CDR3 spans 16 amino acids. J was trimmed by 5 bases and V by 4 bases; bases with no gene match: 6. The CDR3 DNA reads TGTGCCAGCAGTGGTCCTAGCGGGGGGATGACCGGGGAGCTGTTTTTT. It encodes CASSGPSGGMTGELFF.

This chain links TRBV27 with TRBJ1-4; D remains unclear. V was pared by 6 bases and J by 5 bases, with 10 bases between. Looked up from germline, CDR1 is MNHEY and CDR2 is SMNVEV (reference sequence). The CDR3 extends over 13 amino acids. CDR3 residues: CASRRNGNEKLFF. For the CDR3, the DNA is TGTGCCAGCAGGAGGAATGGGAATGAAAAACTGTTTTTT. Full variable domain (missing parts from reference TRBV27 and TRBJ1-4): EAQVTQNPRYLITVTGKKLTVTCSQNMNHEYMSWYRQDPGLGLRQIYYSMNVEVTDKGDVPEGYKVSRKEKRNFPLILESPSPNQTSLYFCASRRNGNEKLFFGSGTQLSVL.

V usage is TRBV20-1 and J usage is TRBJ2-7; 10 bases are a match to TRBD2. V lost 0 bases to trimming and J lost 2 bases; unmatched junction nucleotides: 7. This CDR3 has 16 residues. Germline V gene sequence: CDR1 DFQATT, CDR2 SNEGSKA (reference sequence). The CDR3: CSARDLELAGPYEQYF. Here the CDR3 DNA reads TGCAGTGCTAGAGATCTAGAACTAGCGGGACCCTACGAGCAGTACTTC.

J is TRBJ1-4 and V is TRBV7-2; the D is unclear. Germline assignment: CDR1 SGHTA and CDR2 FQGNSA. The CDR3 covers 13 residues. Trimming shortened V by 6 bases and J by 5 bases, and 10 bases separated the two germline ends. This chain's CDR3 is CASRSGVNEKLFF. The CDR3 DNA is TGTGCCAGCAGGTCAGGAGTCAATGAAAAACTGTTTTTT.

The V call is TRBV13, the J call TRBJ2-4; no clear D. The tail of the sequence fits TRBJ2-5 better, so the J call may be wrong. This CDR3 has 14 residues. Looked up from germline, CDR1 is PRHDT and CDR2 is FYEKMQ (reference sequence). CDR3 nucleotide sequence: TGTGCCAGCAGCTTACGGCTCCAGCCGGAGACCCAGTACTTC. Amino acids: CASSLRLQPETQYF.

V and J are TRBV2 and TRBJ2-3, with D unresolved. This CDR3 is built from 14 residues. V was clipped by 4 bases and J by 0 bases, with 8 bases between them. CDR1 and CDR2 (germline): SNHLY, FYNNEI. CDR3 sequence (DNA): TGTGCCAGCAGTGTCACAGCTAGCACAGATACGCAGTATTTT. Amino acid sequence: CASSVTASTDTQYF.

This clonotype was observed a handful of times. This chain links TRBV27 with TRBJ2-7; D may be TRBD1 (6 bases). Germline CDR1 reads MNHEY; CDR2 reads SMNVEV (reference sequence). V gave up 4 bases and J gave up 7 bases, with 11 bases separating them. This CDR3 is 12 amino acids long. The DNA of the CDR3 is TGTGCCAGCAGTTCTAACAGGGATGAGCAGTACTTC. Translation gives CASSSNRDEQYF.

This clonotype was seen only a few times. The CDR3 bases are TGCAGTGCTAGAGCGGGAGGGGCCAAAAACATTCAGTACTTC. Its translation: CSARAGGAKNIQYF. The chain recombines TRBV20-1 with TRBJ2-4; 8 positions agree with TRBD2. The V gene's germline CDR1 is DFQATT and CDR2 SNEGSKA (reference sequence). The ends lost 1 base at V and 1 base at J; junction bases unmatched: 0. The CDR3 contains 14 residues.

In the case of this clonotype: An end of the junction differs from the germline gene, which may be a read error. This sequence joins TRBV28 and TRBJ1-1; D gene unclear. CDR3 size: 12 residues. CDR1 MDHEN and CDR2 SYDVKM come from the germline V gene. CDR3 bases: TGTGCCAGCAGTTCTAGGAACACTGTAGCTTTCTTT. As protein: CASSSRNTVAFF.

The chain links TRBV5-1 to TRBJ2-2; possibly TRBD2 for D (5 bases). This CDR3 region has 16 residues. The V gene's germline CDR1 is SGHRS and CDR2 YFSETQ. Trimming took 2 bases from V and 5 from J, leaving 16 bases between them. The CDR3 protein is CASSFGGSALTGELFF. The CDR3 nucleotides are TGCGCCAGCAGCTTTGGAGGTTCCGCTTTGACCGGGGAGCTGTTTTTT.

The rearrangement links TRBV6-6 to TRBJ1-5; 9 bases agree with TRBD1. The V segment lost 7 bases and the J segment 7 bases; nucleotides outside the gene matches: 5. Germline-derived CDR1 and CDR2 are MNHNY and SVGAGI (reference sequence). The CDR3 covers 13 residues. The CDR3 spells CASKQGAGQPQHF. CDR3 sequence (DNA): TGTGCCAGCAAACAGGGGGCCGGACAGCCCCAGCATTTT.

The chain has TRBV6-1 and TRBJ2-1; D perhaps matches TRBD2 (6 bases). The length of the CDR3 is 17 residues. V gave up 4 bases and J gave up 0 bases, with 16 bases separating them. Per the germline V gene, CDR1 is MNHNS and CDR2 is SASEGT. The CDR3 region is CASSAPGRGSSYNEQFF. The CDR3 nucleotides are TGTGCCAGCAGTGCGCCCGGGCGGGGAAGCTCCTACAATGAGCAGTTCTTC.

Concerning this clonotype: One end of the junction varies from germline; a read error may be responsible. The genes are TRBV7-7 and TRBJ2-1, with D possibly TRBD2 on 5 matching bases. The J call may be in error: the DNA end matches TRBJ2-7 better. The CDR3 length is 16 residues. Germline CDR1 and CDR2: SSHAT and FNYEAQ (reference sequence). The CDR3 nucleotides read TGTGCTAGCAGCCTGCGCCTGGGGAGCTCCTACAATGAGCAGTACTTC. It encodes CASSLRLGSSYNEQYF.

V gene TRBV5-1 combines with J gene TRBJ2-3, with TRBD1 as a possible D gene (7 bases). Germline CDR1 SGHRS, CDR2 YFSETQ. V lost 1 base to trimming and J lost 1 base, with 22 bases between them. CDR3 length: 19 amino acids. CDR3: CASSLRGRASENGTDTQYF. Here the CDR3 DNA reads TGCGCCAGCAGCTTGAGGGGGCGGGCTAGCGAGAACGGCACAGATACGCAGTATTTT.

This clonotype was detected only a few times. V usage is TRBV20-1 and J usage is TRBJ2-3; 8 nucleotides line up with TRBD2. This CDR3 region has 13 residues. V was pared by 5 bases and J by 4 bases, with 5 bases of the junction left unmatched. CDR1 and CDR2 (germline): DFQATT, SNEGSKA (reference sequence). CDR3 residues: CSAPRGGSDTQYF. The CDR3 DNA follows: TGCAGTGCTCCCCGGGGGGGGTCAGATACGCAGTATTTT.